This TCR beta chain was obtained from a study of tumor and adjacent non-tumor tissue in lung cancer. Study-level background: The cohort had roughly 11 adenocarcinoma, a couple of squamous cell and 1 small cell patients.

No cell sorting was done before RNA was extracted from the tissue. Three rounds of nested PCR, following a modified ARM-PCR protocol, produced the TCRbeta library. MiXCR was run by TCRdb on the multiplex PCR reads, yielding one entry per CDR3 protein. The table lists 65,000 to 70,000 distinct CDR3 sequences, about 61% of them singletons. The source material was lung tumor tissue. The clonotype originates from a man over 45 with non-small cell lung cancer.

Written as DNA, the CDR3 is TGCGCCAGCAGTGAGGGTGGCGCCGATAATGAAAAACTGTTTTTT. Encoded protein: CASSEGGADNEKLFF. The genes are TRBV10-2 and TRBJ1-4; D uncertain. The CDR3 loop spans 15 amino acids. V dropped 2 bases and J dropped 4 bases, with 11 bases sitting between them. The V gene's germline CDR1 is WSHSY and CDR2 SAAADI.